This TCR beta chain was recorded in a study of control samples from healthy donors and cancer patients. CDR1 is SGHAT and CDR2 is FQNNGV in the germline V gene. Germline trimming cut 4 bases from V and 4 bases from J; bases unmatched to any gene: 6. CDR3 length: 14 residues. Assay: immunoSEQ multiplex PCR; the TCRdb copy retains only in-frame clones and omits some. Of about 170,000 clones listed, just over 85% were seen once; the top ten hold approximately 4.9%. The sequenced sample consisted of blood. This sequence was found in a woman aged 25 to 39 in good health. The genes are TRBV11-2 and TRBJ2-7; 8 bases align to TRBD1. The CDR3 DNA sequence: TGTGCCAGCAGCTCCGGACAGGGTTCGTACGAGCAGTACTTC. This translates into CASSSGQGSYEQYF.